Given below is one T cell receptor beta chain in context. V lost 4 bases to trimming and J lost 3 bases; unmatched junction nucleotides: 6. This CDR3 region has 15 residues. Germline V lookup: CDR1 KGHSH, CDR2 LQKENI. These data come from a study of blood T cell repertoires in COVID-19. The overall study: Sources were T cells, B-cell-depleted T cells, or PBMCs; the material itself was cDNA or gDNA.

For recovered donors of Cohort 3, there were two negative PCRs, clearance, or symptom resolution. The method was immunoSEQ multiplex PCR; TCRdb's version includes in-frame clones alone and lacks a portion of them. This sample has about 230,000 clones, with 86% found just once. The sequencing input was PBMCs or T cells enriched from blood (not recorded which). The chain carries TRBV18 and TRBJ1-1, with 9 bases fitting TRBD1. The TCR was taken from a man aged 18 to 29 who had recovered from COVID-19. CDR3: CASSQGTGWHTEAFF. The CDR3, as DNA: TGTGCCAGCTCACAGGGGACAGGGTGGCACACTGAAGCTTTCTTT.